A single sample gave rise to the 28 T cell receptor beta chains below, sequenced in a study of shared clonotypes between healthy human individuals. Libraries were prepared by immunoSEQ multiplex PCR; TCRdb keeps only in-frame clonotypes and omits some of them. The sample consists of around 2.1 million clones, almost 96% of them appearing once. Specimen: naive CD4+ T cells sorted from blood. Specified subset: CD45RA+ positively selected. The origin of the receptors is a man aged 18 to 35 in good health.

The V gene is TRBV19, the J gene TRBJ1-5, with D tentatively TRBD1 (5 bases). Deletions cut 5 bases from V and 5 bases from J, with 13 bases between. The CDR3 sequence is 14 residues long. CDR1 is LNHDA, CDR2 SQIVND, per germline (reference sequence). The CDR3 sequence is CASSAVGGDQPQHF. The CDR3 DNA reads TGTGCCAGTAGTGCCGTTGGGGGAGATCAGCCCCAGCATTTT.

This rearrangement joins TRBV5-1 to TRBJ2-2; D not resolved. The CDR3 sequence is 16 residues long. Trimming shortened V by 1 base and J by 1 base, and 11 bases separated the two germline ends. Germline values: CDR1 SGHRS, CDR2 YFSETQ. The CDR3 region is CASSLRPVENTGELFF. The CDR3 DNA follows: TGCGCCAGCAGCTTGAGACCCGTTGAGAACACCGGGGAGCTGTTTTTT.

This chain connects TRBV4-1 to TRBJ2-5; D possibly corresponds to TRBD1 (6 bases). There are 16 residues in the CDR3. Germline V lookup: CDR1 MGHRA, CDR2 YSYEKL. Trimming shortened V by 0 bases and J by 5 bases, and 16 bases separated the two germline ends. CDR3 sequence (DNA): TGCGCCAGCAGCCAAGATCGGGGACACCGAGGGGAGACCCAGTACTTC. Translation gives CASSQDRGHRGETQYF.

With regard to this clone: Other DNA sequences from this sample encode an identical CDR3 as well. The V gene is TRBV10-3, the J gene TRBJ2-3; no firm D call. Germline CDR1 is ENHRY and CDR2 is SYGVKD. The V end was cut by 4 bases, the J end by 1 base, with 6 bases between. The CDR3 loop spans 13 amino acids. The CDR3 DNA is TGTGCCATCAGTGGGGCAGGCACAGATACGCAGTATTTT. It is translated as CAISGAGTDTQYF.

This CDR3 reads CASSAAGPESFNSPLHF. The DNA for the CDR3 is TGTGCCAGCAGCGCCGCCGGGCCCGAGTCTTTTAATTCACCCCTCCACTTT. The chain links TRBV5-4 to TRBJ1-6; D is unclear. This CDR3 has 17 residues. CDR1 SGHNT and CDR2 YYREEE come from the germline V gene (reference sequence). Trimming removed 4 bases at V and 6 bases at J, with 20 bases between.

This clone was detected once. This chain joins TRBV2 and TRBJ1-6, with a tentative D call TRBD1 (5 bases). This CDR3 is built from 12 residues. Trimming took 5 bases from V and 9 from J, leaving 8 bases between them. Germline assignment: CDR1 SNHLY and CDR2 FYNNEI. The CDR3 region is CASSPGFSPLHF. CDR3 nucleotide sequence: TGTGCCAGCAGTCCAGGGTTTTCACCCCTCCACTTT.

The V gene is TRBV6-1, the J gene TRBJ2-7, with TRBD1 matching 7 bases. The CDR3 covers 15 residues. Germline assignment: CDR1 MNHNS and CDR2 SASEGT. J lost 12 bases, V lost 2 bases, and 16 bases had no gene match. The CDR3 nucleotides read TGTGCCAGCAGTGAAAACCTCGACAGGGCCGGTTCCCCGTACTTC. This gives the protein CASSENLDRAGSPYF.

The chain combines TRBV5-1 with TRBJ2-5; 12 nucleotides agree with TRBD1. The junction had 4 bases not matched to a gene; V was cut back by 3 bases and J by 4 bases. Germline V lookup: CDR1 SGHRS, CDR2 YFSETQ. The CDR3 has 15 amino acids. As DNA, the CDR3 is TGCGCCAGCAGCTGGGGACAGGGGGCAGGAGAGACCCAGTACTTC. Its protein is CASSWGQGAGETQYF.

The chain couples TRBV5-1 to TRBJ2-7; tentatively, D is TRBD2 (6 bases). V was clipped by 4 bases and J by 2 bases, with 13 bases between them. The CDR3 loop spans 14 amino acids. Germline CDR1 reads SGHRS; CDR2 reads YFSETQ. CDR3 bases: TGCGCCAGCAGCAAATGGGGGGAAACCTACGAGCAGTACTTC. This gives the protein CASSKWGETYEQYF.

The chain is built from TRBV6-6 and TRBJ2-7; D might be TRBD2 (5 bases). This CDR3 region has 15 residues. Trimming removed 0 bases from V and 5 bases from J, with 14 bases in between. Germline values: CDR1 MNHNY, CDR2 SVGAGI (reference sequence). The CDR3 spells CASSYSTSTRDEQYF. CDR3 bases: TGTGCCAGCAGTTACTCAACAAGTACTAGAGACGAGCAGTACTTC.

J is TRBJ1-3 and V is TRBV5-6; TRBD1 might be the D (5 bases). V was clipped by 2 bases and J by 4 bases, with 10 bases between them. This CDR3 spans 14 amino acids. Germline assignment: CDR1 SGHDT and CDR2 YYEEEE. In DNA form, the CDR3 reads TGTGCCAGCAGCTTACCGGGGCTCGGAAACACCATATATTTT. It encodes CASSLPGLGNTIYF.

The CDR3 reads CASSNGRVNEQFF. The CDR3 DNA reads TGTGCCAGCAGCAACGGGAGGGTTAATGAGCAGTTCTTC. The V call is TRBV7-2, the J call TRBJ2-1; 8 bases are shared with TRBD2. The CDR3 spans 13 residues. The J segment lost 7 bases and the V segment lost 5 bases, leaving 4 bases of the junction unmatched. Germline lookup yields CDR1 SGHTA and CDR2 FQGNSA.

This chain links TRBV7-9 with TRBJ1-1; D not certain. The V gene's germline CDR1 is SEHNR and CDR2 FQNEAQ (reference sequence). V was cut by 5 bases and J by 0 bases, with 7 bases left in between. The CDR3 sequence is 13 residues long. The DNA for the CDR3 is TGTGCCAGCAGCACCGCCCTGAACACTGAAGCTTTCTTT. Translation: CASSTALNTEAFF.

The J gene is TRBJ2-7, the V gene TRBV2; tentative D call: TRBD1 (6 bases). Germline V gives CDR1 SNHLY, CDR2 FYNNEI. V was clipped by 5 bases and J by 5 bases, with 16 bases between them. This CDR3 region has 14 residues. This CDR3 is CASSLQGNPHEQYF. The CDR3 DNA follows: TGTGCCAGCAGTTTACAGGGTAACCCGCACGAGCAGTACTTC.

Here the CDR3 reads CASSLALLDREQFF. For the CDR3, the DNA is TGTGCCAGCAGCTTAGCTTTACTCGACAGAGAGCAGTTCTTC. The J gene is TRBJ2-1, the V gene TRBV7-9; tentatively, D is TRBD1 (5 bases). Germline V gene data show CDR1 as SEHNR and CDR2 as FQNEAQ (reference sequence). This CDR3 has 14 amino acids. Trimming shortened V by 0 bases and J by 10 bases, and 13 bases separated the two germline ends.

This chain uses TRBV2 with TRBJ1-1; 7 nucleotides line up with TRBD1. This CDR3 has 15 residues. Germline assignment: CDR1 SNHLY and CDR2 FYNNEI. Losses at the gene ends were 7 bases for V and 1 base for J; bases not matched to a gene: 9. CDR3 loop: CASILVGQENTEAFF. CDR3 coding DNA: TGTGCCAGCATTCTCGTCGGACAGGAGAACACTGAAGCTTTCTTT.

Concerning this clone itself: This CDR3 is also generated by other DNA sequences in the sample. The V and J genes are TRBV2 and TRBJ1-1; tentative D call: TRBD1 (6 bases). The CDR3 loop spans 13 amino acids. V dropped 4 bases and J dropped 1 base, with 7 bases sitting between them. CDR1 SNHLY and CDR2 FYNNEI come from the germline V gene. The CDR3 loop is CASSADRNTEAFF. In nucleotides, the CDR3 is TGTGCCAGCAGTGCGGACAGGAACACTGAAGCTTTCTTT.

This chain uses TRBV10-3 with TRBJ2-2; the match to TRBD1 covers 7 bases. Trimming took 6 bases from V and 4 from J; bases not matched to a gene: 5. In germline, CDR1 is ENHRY, CDR2 SYGVKD. The CDR3 totals 14 residues. The DNA of the CDR3 is TGTGCCATCAGCCAGGGACAGACCACCGGGGAGCTGTTTTTT. This sequence encodes CAISQGQTTGELFF.

The chain links TRBV2 to TRBJ1-6; D not certain. Trimming shortened V by 3 bases and J by 3 bases, and 9 bases separated the two germline ends. CDR1 and CDR2 (germline): SNHLY, FYNNEI. The CDR3 covers 15 residues. In DNA, the CDR3 is TGTGCCAGCAGTGAGTCCCGGGACTATAATTCACCCCTCCACTTT. Amino acid sequence: CASSESRDYNSPLHF. The whole variable domain, filled in from reference TRBV2 and TRBJ1-6, reads EPEVTQTPSHQVTQMGQEVILRCVPISNHLYFYWYRQILGQKVEFLVSFYNNEISEKSEIFDDQFSVERPDGSNFTLKIRSTKLEDSAMYFCASSESRDYNSPLHFGNGTRLTVT.

V usage is TRBV6-5 and J usage is TRBJ1-5; weak D call: TRBD1 (5 bases). Germline lookup yields CDR1 MNHEY and CDR2 SVGAGI. The CDR3 spans 15 residues. The V end was cut by 4 bases, the J end by 4 bases, with 14 bases between. In DNA form, the CDR3 reads TGTGCCAGCAGTTCCATCAAGACAGATAATCAGCCCCAGCATTTT. Its protein product is CASSSIKTDNQPQHF.

The V and J genes are TRBV5-1 and TRBJ2-5; D possibly corresponds to TRBD1 (6 bases). Germline V lookup: CDR1 SGHRS, CDR2 YFSETQ. This CDR3 spans 15 amino acids. V lost 5 bases to trimming and J lost 2 bases, with 16 bases between them. The CDR3 reads CASREQGLGQETQYF. In nucleotides, the CDR3 is TGCGCCAGCAGAGAACAGGGATTAGGGCAAGAGACCCAGTACTTC.

With respect to this clone: In the same sample, other DNA sequences code for this CDR3. The genes are TRBV7-2 and TRBJ1-2; 8 bases match TRBD1. Germline-derived CDR1 and CDR2 are SGHTA and FQGNSA. The CDR3 runs 12 residues. Germline trimming cut 4 bases from V and 7 bases from J; bases unmatched to any gene: 2. The CDR3 sequence: CASSSDRGGYTF. CDR3 coding DNA: TGTGCCAGCAGCTCCGACAGGGGTGGCTACACCTTC.

This clone was seen only once. The gene calls are TRBV6-1 and TRBJ1-1; D gene uncertain. Germline CDR1 is MNHNS and CDR2 is SASEGT. The V and J ends lost 7 bases and 1 base respectively, with 7 bases between them. There are 12 residues in the CDR3. This chain's CDR3 is CASKASNTEAFF. CDR3 DNA sequence: TGTGCCAGCAAAGCTTCGAACACTGAAGCTTTCTTT.

The V gene is TRBV10-3, the J gene TRBJ2-2; no reliable D call. Per the germline V gene, CDR1 is ENHRY and CDR2 is SYGVKD. The germline V and J ends were trimmed by 3 bases and 3 bases, with 5 bases remaining between them. This CDR3 has 13 amino acids. The CDR3 reads CAISEDDTGELFF. The CDR3 nucleotides are TGTGCCATCAGTGAAGATGACACCGGGGAGCTGTTTTTT.

Concerning this clone itself: This specimen includes other DNA sequences encoding the same CDR3. The chain combines TRBV18 with TRBJ2-7; no reliable D call. There are 13 residues in the CDR3. V lost 3 bases, J lost 2 bases, and 8 bases lay in between. Germline CDR1 is KGHSH and CDR2 is LQKENI. CDR3 sequence: CASSPTLTYEQYF. The CDR3 nucleotides read TGTGCCAGCTCACCGACACTAACCTACGAGCAGTACTTC.

V gene TRBV4-3 combines with J gene TRBJ2-5; 10 bases align to TRBD2. The CDR3 spans 16 residues. V lost 1 base, J lost 1 base, and 3 bases stayed unmatched. The germline V gene encodes CDR1 LGHNA and CDR2 YSLEER. As DNA, the CDR3 is TGCGCCAGCAGCCAAGGTCTAGCGGGAGCCCAAGAGACCCAGTACTTC. As protein: CASSQGLAGAQETQYF.

CDR3 DNA: TGTGCCAGCAGCTCAGCACCGACAGGAGCGACCGGGGAGCTGTTTTTT. This gives the protein CASSSAPTGATGELFF. This chain uses TRBV7-6 with TRBJ2-2; TRBD1 is a possible D gene (6 bases). The CDR3 is 16 residues long. Trimming removed 4 bases at V and 5 bases at J, with 17 bases between. Germline CDR1 reads SGHVS; CDR2 reads FNYEAQ.

The genes are TRBV10-3 and TRBJ1-3; maybe TRBD1 (6 bases). The germline V gene has CDR1 ENHRY and CDR2 SYGVKD. The CDR3 spans 14 residues. V was trimmed by 8 bases and J by 4 bases, leaving 15 bases between them. CDR3 in amino acids: CAIGNSGEGNTIYF. The DNA of the CDR3 is TGTGCCATCGGGAATTCAGGGGAAGGAAACACCATATATTTT.